The sequence of this TCR beta chain was determined in a study of T cells in Graves' hyperthyroidism and ophthalmopathy. Study conclusions and caveats: Blood also contained most expanded thyroid clonotypes above 0.001.

About this clonotype itself: Its specificity is unknown. An end of the junction does not agree with germline; a read error may underlie this.

The source material, RNA transcripts, was used to amplify TCR beta CDR3 regions. HTBI primers were the set used in a first-round RT-PCR of the TCR CDR3. TCRdb reanalysed the multiplex PCR reads using MiXCR and keeps one entry per CDR3 protein. The data show more than 100,000 distinct CDR3 sequences, less than 55% seen once. The CDR3 has 15 residues. In germline, CDR1 is SGHTA, CDR2 FQGTGA. This chain joins TRBV7-3 and TRBJ2-7; D tentatively fits TRBD1 or TRBD2 (5 bases each). Sequenced material: blood. This TCR came from a middle-aged man with Graves' hyperthyroidism. This CDR3 reads CASSLEGPGYGELYF. The CDR3 nucleotides read TGTGCCAGCAGCTTAGAGGGGCCAGGGTACGGGGAGCTGTACTTC.